This T cell receptor (beta chain) was observed in a study of regulatory T cells in long-lasting Graves disease. This clonotype was counted ten times or more. The time point here: persistent/refractory GD, antithyroid drugs over 5 years with positive TRAb. RNA isolated from PBMCs was used to make the TCR library. V was pared by 4 bases and J by 5 bases, with 15 bases of the junction left unmatched. The CDR3 runs to 17 residues. Germline V gives CDR1 SGHAT, CDR2 FQNNGV. Researchers made TCR beta libraries by using iRepertoire HTBI primers and running Arm-PCR on CDR3 regions. TCRdb reprocessed the multiplex PCR reads via MiXCR and lists one record per CDR3 protein. The repertoire holds more than 300,000 distinct CDR3 sequences, with less than 30% as singletons.

The receptor was derived from a woman in her thirties or forties with Graves disease. V gene TRBV11-2 combines with J gene TRBJ2-5; 8 positions match TRBD1. Sequenced here: peripheral blood mononuclear cells (PBMCs), sampled when the disease was refractory, from a patient treated with antithyroid drugs. This CDR3 reads CASSSKIRQGNRETQYF. As DNA, the CDR3 is TGTGCCAGCAGCTCCAAAATAAGACAGGGGAATCGTGAGACCCAGTACTTC.